The 21 T cell receptor beta chains below were found in one sample sequenced in a study of blood T cell repertoires in COVID-19. Data came from immunoSEQ multiplex PCR; TCRdb stores just in-frame clones and leaves some out. The table lists about 130,000 clones, approximately 86% of them singletons. Sample: PBMCs or T cells enriched from blood (not recorded which). These receptors came from a woman aged 45-60 years who had recovered from COVID-19.

The rearrangement links TRBV12-3 or TRBV12-4 to TRBJ1-1; D may be TRBD1 (6 bases). The CDR3 has 11 amino acids. V lost 6 bases to trimming and J lost 11 bases, with 13 bases between them. The CDR3 DNA reads TGTGCCAGCAGCCTAAGACAGGCGGCTTTCTTT. Translating gives CASSLRQAAFF.

V usage is TRBV13 and J usage is TRBJ2-7, with 8 nucleotides matching TRBD1. This CDR3 has 14 amino acids. The V and J ends lost 3 bases and 3 bases, in that order; junction bases with no gene match: 4. Germline V gives CDR1 PRHDT, CDR2 FYEKMQ (reference sequence). CDR3 region: CASSFRQGRYEQYF. In nucleotides, the CDR3 is TGTGCCAGCAGCTTTCGACAGGGGCGCTACGAGCAGTACTTC. The whole variable domain, filled in from reference TRBV13 and TRBJ2-7, reads AAGVIQSPRHLIKEKRETATLKCYPIPRHDTVYWYQQGPGQDPQFLISFYEKMQSDKGSIPDRFSAQQFSDYHSELNMSSLELGDSALYFCASSFRQGRYEQYFGPGTRLTVT.

This clone was recorded once. The chain joins TRBV11-2 to TRBJ2-7, with a tentative D call TRBD2 (7 bases). Germline CDR1 SGHAT, CDR2 FQNNGV. The CDR3 has 15 amino acids. Trimming shortened V by 0 bases and J by 6 bases, and 15 bases separated the two germline ends. The CDR3 DNA reads as TGTGCCAGCAGCTTAGAGAGGGGGGGGCTAGGCGAGCAGTACTTC. As protein: CASSLERGGLGEQYF.

This chain joins TRBV10-1 and TRBJ1-6, with a tentative D call TRBD1 (6 bases). Germline CDR1 and CDR2: WNHNN and SYGVQD (reference sequence). The ends were cut back, 6 bases at V and 5 bases at J, with 11 bases in the middle. This CDR3 comprises 14 residues. The CDR3 region has the DNA TGCGCCAGCAGGAAGGGGGAAGATAATTCACCCCTCCACTTT. Translation: CASRKGEDNSPLHF.

The chain employs TRBV6-1 and TRBJ1-3; D is unclear. CDR3 size: 13 residues. Trimming removed 2 bases from V and 4 bases from J, with 6 bases in between. The germline gives CDR1 MNHNS, CDR2 SASEGT. The DNA for the CDR3 is TGTGCCAGCAGTGAAATGGCAGGAAACACCATATATTTT. Encoded protein: CASSEMAGNTIYF.

The gene calls are TRBV6-5 and TRBJ1-6; the D is unclear. Germline CDR1 MNHEY, CDR2 SVGAGI. The CDR3 is 14 amino acids. V lost 6 bases and J 5 bases, leaving 11 bases between the germline ends. The CDR3: CASRTEENNSPLHF. The CDR3 coding sequence is TGTGCCAGCAGGACGGAGGAGAATAATTCACCCCTCCACTTT.

This clone appeared once. This rearrangement joins TRBV6-1 to TRBJ2-1, with no clear D. This CDR3 is 14 amino acids long. Per the germline V gene, CDR1 is MNHNS and CDR2 is SASEGT. Trimming took off 4 bases at V and 0 bases at J, with 7 bases between the two ends. CDR3 residues: CASSVGSSYNEQFF. The CDR3 DNA is TGTGCCAGCAGTGTTGGTAGCTCCTACAATGAGCAGTTCTTC.

The rearrangement joins TRBV18 to TRBJ2-7, with a possible D match to TRBD2 (5 bases). Trimming pared 3 bases from V and 2 bases from J, leaving 26 bases between. Germline loops: CDR1 KGHSH, CDR2 LQKENI. CDR3 length: 19 amino acids. In DNA, the CDR3 is TGTGCCAGCTCACCCCGGATAGTAGCCGGGGATTCAACTACCTACGAGCAGTACTTC. It translates to CASSPRIVAGDSTTYEQYF. Combining the CDR3 with reference TRBV18 and TRBJ2-7 gives the whole variable domain NAGVMQNPRHLVRRRGQEARLRCSPMKGHSHVYWYRQLPEEGLKFMVYLQKENIIDESGMPKERFSAEFPKEGPSILRIQQVVRGDSAAYFCASSPRIVAGDSTTYEQYFGPGTRLTVT.

V usage is TRBV11-3 and J usage is TRBJ2-2, with D maybe TRBD2 (6 bases). Trimming removed 2 bases from V and 7 bases from J, with 14 bases in between. The CDR3 has 15 residues. Germline values: CDR1 SGHNT, CDR2 YENEEA. The CDR3 protein is CASSLIGQGGGELFF. The CDR3 DNA sequence: TGTGCCAGCAGCTTAATAGGGCAGGGAGGCGGGGAGCTGTTTTTT.

This chain links TRBV6-5 with TRBJ2-7; TRBD1 matches at 7 bases. The germline gives CDR1 MNHEY, CDR2 SVGAGI. V was pared by 5 bases and J by 3 bases, with 7 bases of the junction left unmatched. CDR3 length: 14 residues. The CDR3 DNA reads TGTGCCAGCAGTCCCTCGACAGGGTACTACGAGCAGTACTTC. Amino acids: CASSPSTGYYEQYF.

This clone was seen more than once but under ten times. V is TRBV18 and J is TRBJ1-1; 8 bases match TRBD1. Germline assignment: CDR1 KGHSH and CDR2 LQKENI. This CDR3 has 15 amino acids. The trim removed 3 bases at V and 0 bases at J, leaving 3 bases unmatched. As DNA, the CDR3 is TGTGCCAGCTCACCCTCACAGGGGGTGAACACTGAAGCTTTCTTT. Amino acid sequence: CASSPSQGVNTEAFF.

The sample holds a few counts of this clone. The gene calls are TRBV19 and TRBJ2-1; TRBD2 matches 13 bases. Germline CDR1 is LNHDA and CDR2 is SQIVND (reference sequence). Trimming took 6 bases from V and 5 from J; bases not matched to a gene: 1. There are 14 residues in the CDR3. CDR3 nucleotide sequence: TGTGCCAGTAGCGGACTAGCGGGGGACAATGAGCAGTTCTTC. Its translation: CASSGLAGDNEQFF.

The CDR3 spells CASSILDRRNTEAFF. The CDR3 DNA reads TGTGCCAGTAGTATCCTAGACAGGAGGAACACTGAAGCTTTCTTT. The rearrangement links TRBV19 to TRBJ1-1, with a possible D match to TRBD1 (6 bases). This CDR3 is built from 15 residues. The V gene lost 3 bases and the J gene lost 1 base, with 12 bases spanning the gap. Germline V gives CDR1 LNHDA, CDR2 SQIVND (reference sequence).

The chain couples TRBV3-1 (or the pseudogene TRBV3-2) to TRBJ1-5, with 7 bases identical to TRBD1. The CDR3 is made up of 16 amino acids. Looked up from germline, CDR1 is LGHDT and CDR2 is YNNKEL (reference sequence). With V trimmed by 0 bases and J by 2 bases, 4 bases remained unmatched. In DNA, the CDR3 is TGTGCCAGCAGCCAAGAATGGGGGACAGGCAATCAGCCCCAGCATTTT. This translates into CASSQEWGTGNQPQHF.

The J gene is TRBJ1-2, the V gene TRBV20-1, with a weak D call TRBD1 (6 bases). CDR1 is DFQATT, CDR2 SNEGSKA, per germline (reference sequence). The CDR3 is 16 residues long. Trimming removed 4 bases from V and 0 bases from J, with 18 bases in between. CDR3 bases: TGCAGTGCTATTGATTCGGGCAGGGGATCTAACTATGGCTACACCTTC. Encoded protein: CSAIDSGRGSNYGYTF.

The chain carries TRBV5-1 and TRBJ1-4; D is possibly TRBD1 (6 bases). The CDR3 extends over 14 amino acids. Trimming removed 0 bases at V and 8 bases at J, with 11 bases between. Per the germline V gene, CDR1 is SGHRS and CDR2 is YFSETQ. The CDR3 DNA is TGCGCCAGCAGCTTGGGGCAGGGGACGGAAAAACTGTTTTTT. It specifies CASSLGQGTEKLFF.

This clone was observed a single time. The chain carries TRBV29-1 and TRBJ2-2, with D tentatively TRBD2 (5 bases). The V end was cut by 8 bases, the J end by 1 base, with 8 bases between. CDR3 length: 12 residues. Germline V lookup: CDR1 SQVTM, CDR2 ANQGSEA. CDR3 sequence: CSTRENTGELFF. The CDR3 region has the DNA TGCAGCACTAGGGAGAACACCGGGGAGCTGTTTTTT.

CDR3 nucleotides: TGTGCCAGCAGCTTGGCAGTTGGGTCCCGACCCACTACGGAAAATTCACCCCTCCACTTT. It yields the protein CASSLAVGSRPTTENSPLHF. The chain carries TRBV5-8 and TRBJ1-6; D gene uncertain. Looked up from germline, CDR1 is SGHTS and CDR2 is YDEGEE. Trimming took 0 bases from V and 7 from J, leaving 26 bases between them. The CDR3 runs to 20 residues.

The gene calls are TRBV6-4 and TRBJ2-1; D may be TRBD1 (5 bases). In germline, CDR1 is MRHNA, CDR2 SNTAGT. V lost 3 bases to trimming and J lost 0 bases, with 6 bases between them. The CDR3 covers 14 residues. DNA of the CDR3: TGTGCCAGCAGTGAGGACAACTCCTACAATGAGCAGTTCTTC. This codes for CASSEDNSYNEQFF.

The chain employs TRBV3-1 (or the pseudogene TRBV3-2) and TRBJ2-3, with a possible D match to TRBD2 (6 bases). Germline values: CDR1 LGHDT, CDR2 YNNKEL (reference sequence). The germline V and J ends were trimmed by 4 bases and 0 bases, with 8 bases remaining between them. This CDR3 contains 14 residues. CDR3 loop: CASSPRESTDTQYF. For the CDR3, the DNA is TGTGCCAGCAGCCCACGGGAGAGCACAGATACGCAGTATTTT.

This sequence joins TRBV2 and TRBJ2-5; the D gene is possibly TRBD1 (5 bases). Looked up from germline, CDR1 is SNHLY and CDR2 is FYNNEI. The germline V and J ends were trimmed by 6 bases and 2 bases, with 10 bases remaining between them. CDR3 length: 13 amino acids. CDR3 loop: CASRVTVQETQYF. CDR3 DNA sequence: TGTGCCAGCAGGGTGACAGTACAAGAGACCCAGTACTTC.